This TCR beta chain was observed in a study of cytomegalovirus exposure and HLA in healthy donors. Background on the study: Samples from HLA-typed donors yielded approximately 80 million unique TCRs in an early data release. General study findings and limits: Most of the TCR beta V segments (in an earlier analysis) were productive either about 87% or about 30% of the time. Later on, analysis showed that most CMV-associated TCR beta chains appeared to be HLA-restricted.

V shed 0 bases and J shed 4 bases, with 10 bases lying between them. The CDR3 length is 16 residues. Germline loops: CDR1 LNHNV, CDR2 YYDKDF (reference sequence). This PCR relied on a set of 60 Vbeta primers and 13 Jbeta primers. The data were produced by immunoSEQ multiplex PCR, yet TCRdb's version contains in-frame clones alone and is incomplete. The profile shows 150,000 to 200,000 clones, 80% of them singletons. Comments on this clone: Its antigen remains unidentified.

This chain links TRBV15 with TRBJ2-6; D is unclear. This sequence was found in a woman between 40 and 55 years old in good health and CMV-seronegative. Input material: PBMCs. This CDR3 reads CATSREVAPGANVLTF. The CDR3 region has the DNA TGTGCCACCAGCAGAGAGGTAGCCCCAGGGGCCAACGTCCTGACTTTC.